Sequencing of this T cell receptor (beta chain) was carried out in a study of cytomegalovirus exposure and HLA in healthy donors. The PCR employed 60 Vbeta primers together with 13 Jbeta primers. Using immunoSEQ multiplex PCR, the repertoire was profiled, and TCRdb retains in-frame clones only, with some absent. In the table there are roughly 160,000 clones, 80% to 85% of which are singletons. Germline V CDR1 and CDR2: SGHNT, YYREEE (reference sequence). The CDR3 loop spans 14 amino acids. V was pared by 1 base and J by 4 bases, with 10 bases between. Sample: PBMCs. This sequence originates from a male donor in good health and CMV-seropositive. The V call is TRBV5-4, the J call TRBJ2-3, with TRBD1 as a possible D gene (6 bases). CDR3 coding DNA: TGTGCCAGCAGCTTGAAACAGGGTTCAGATACGCAGTATTTT. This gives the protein CASSLKQGSDTQYF. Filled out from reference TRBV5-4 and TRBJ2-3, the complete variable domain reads ETGVTQSPTHLIKTRGQQVTLRCSSQSGHNTVSWYQQALGQGPQFIFQYYREEENGRGNFPPRFSGLQFPNYSSELNVNALELDDSALYLCASSLKQGSDTQYFGPGTRLTVL.